What follows are 9 T cell receptor beta chains derived from one specimen sequenced in a study of blood T cell repertoires in COVID-19. Profiled with immunoSEQ multiplex PCR; TCRdb holds only in-frame clones, not every one. The data contain around 270,000 clones, over 75% of them singletons. Specimen: PBMCs or T cells enriched from blood (not recorded which). All receptors come from a woman in her thirties or forties who had been exposed to COVID-19.

V is TRBV12-3 or TRBV12-4 and J is TRBJ1-3, with TRBD1 as a possible D gene (5 bases). Trimming shortened V by 2 bases and J by 4 bases, and 6 bases separated the two germline ends. The CDR3 runs 13 residues. CDR3 sequence: CASSLSGGNTIYF. The CDR3 nucleotides read TGTGCCAGCAGTTTATCAGGGGGAAACACCATATATTTT.

V and J are TRBV3-1 (or the pseudogene TRBV3-2) and TRBJ1-2; 9 nucleotides align to TRBD1. In germline, CDR1 is LGHDT, CDR2 YNNKEL (reference sequence). There are 14 residues in the CDR3. V trimming: 5 bases; J trimming: 8 bases; junction bases outside the gene matches: 9. In DNA form, the CDR3 reads TGTGCCAGCAGCTTTACAGGGGGCGCGCCCGGCTACACCTTC. It specifies CASSFTGGAPGYTF.

The chain combines TRBV30 with TRBJ1-5; TRBD1 matches at 9 bases. Trimming cost V 1 base and J 5 bases; bases outside gene matches: 15. The V gene's germline CDR1 is GTSNPN and CDR2 SVGIG (reference sequence). CDR3 length equals 18 residues. The CDR3 nucleotides are TGTGCCTGGAGTGCCCCCGGGACAGGGATTGGGGTCGATCAGCCCCAGCATTTT. It specifies CAWSAPGTGIGVDQPQHF.

This clone was counted only a few times. The chain is built from TRBV5-1 and TRBJ2-5, with 9 nucleotides matching TRBD1. CDR1 and CDR2 (germline): SGHRS, YFSETQ. V was clipped by 4 bases and J by 5 bases; unmatched bases: 15. CDR3 length: 17 amino acids. For the CDR3, the DNA is TGCGCCAGCAGCCGCGCGACCGGGACAGGGATGGGGGAGACCCAGTACTTC. Its protein product is CASSRATGTGMGETQYF.

V gene TRBV29-1 combines with J gene TRBJ2-1, with 11 bases lining up with TRBD2. CDR3 length: 15 amino acids. CDR1 is SQVTM, CDR2 ANQGSEA, per germline. After removal of 6 bases from V and 3 bases from J, the junction contained 7 bases not matched to a gene. The CDR3 is CSVRLAGRLYNEQFF. For the CDR3, the DNA is TGCAGCGTCCGACTAGCGGGGCGTCTCTACAATGAGCAGTTCTTC.

The CDR3: CAISEAPFLDRGEGYTF. The CDR3 DNA reads as TGTGCCATCAGTGAGGCACCCTTCCTGGACAGGGGGGAAGGCTACACCTTC. The V and J genes are TRBV10-3 and TRBJ1-2, with TRBD1 matching 10 bases. The CDR3 has 17 residues. The V segment lost 2 bases and the J segment 8 bases; nucleotides outside the gene matches: 14. From germline, CDR1 is ENHRY and CDR2 SYGVKD.

The chain is built from TRBV6-5 and TRBJ1-4; possible D gene TRBD1, 6 bases. The CDR3 extends over 14 amino acids. V gave up 6 bases and J gave up 8 bases, with 16 bases separating them. Germline V gene lookup returns CDR1 MNHEY and CDR2 SVGAGI. The CDR3 nucleotides are TGTGCCAGCAGCTCAGGGGTGCGACTAGAAAAACTGTTTTTT. It codes for CASSSGVRLEKLFF.

The chain is built from TRBV4-1 and TRBJ1-4; 7 bases fit TRBD1. J was trimmed by 8 bases and V by 4 bases; bases with no gene match: 7. Germline V CDR1 and CDR2: MGHRA, YSYEKL. The length of the CDR3 is 14 residues. The CDR3 protein is CASSLGQLGEKLFF. CDR3 DNA: TGCGCCAGCAGCCTGGGACAGCTAGGGGAAAAACTGTTTTTT.

The chain is built from TRBV6-2 or TRBV6-3 and TRBJ2-7; no definite D call. The length of the CDR3 is 12 residues. The germline V gene has CDR1 MNHEY and CDR2 SVGEGT. The V gene lost 2 bases and the J gene lost 7 bases, with 9 bases spanning the gap. CDR3 amino acids: CASSYLGLEQYV. The CDR3 DNA is TGTGCCAGCAGTTACCTTGGGCTGGAGCAGTACGTC.